This TCR beta chain was profiled in a study of follicular helper T cells after annual influenza vaccination. This CDR3 contains 15 residues. CDR1 and CDR2 from the germline V gene are KGHSH and LQKENI. V lost 1 base, J lost 5 bases, and 6 bases stayed unmatched. Repertoires were generated with immunoSEQ multiplex PCR, while TCRdb's copy carries only in-frame clones and drops some. Altogether thousands of clones are present, 70% to 80% being singletons, with the ten largest covering 3.1%. Time point in this sample: 2014-2015 season, pre-vaccination. The sequencing here drew on CXCR5+ CD38- circulating T follicular helper cells from blood, taken on the day of influenza vaccination. Specified subset: circulating Tfh, non-naive CD4+CXCR5+PD-1+ (ICOS+CD38+ or ICOS-CD38-). The sequence was obtained from an adult who received the influenza vaccine. V is TRBV18 and J is TRBJ1-1; 8 bases are a match to TRBD1. As DNA, the CDR3 is TGTGCCAGCTCACCACTCCAGGGGGCGCAAACTGAAGCTTTCTTT. This encodes CASSPLQGAQTEAFF.